Listed below are T cell receptor beta chains from one sample, sequenced in a study of lymphopenia after photon versus proton radiotherapy. Method: immunoSEQ multiplex PCR; TCRdb's copy keeps in-frame clones and lacks some. Of approximately 50,000 clones listed, about 83% are singletons. The sequences come from peripheral blood, collected from a patient treated with photon-based radiotherapy. These TCRs come from a man aged 50-60 years with gastric cancer. Both conserved end residues are part of each CDR3. D genes are given only for firm matches. Only part of the rows carry a size: once, few, many, or a class if the clone is expanded.

NA	TRBV18	TRBD2	16	TRBJ2-5	CASSKTGLAGGETQYF	TGTGCCAGCTCAAAAACTGGACTAGCGGGAGGAGAGACCCAGTACTTC
NA	TRBV7-6	NA	14	TRBJ1-4	CASSLGGRDEKLFF	TGTGCCAGCAGCTTAGGGGGGCGTGATGAAAAACTGTTTTTT
NA	TRBV7-9	NA	16	TRBJ2-7	CASSPDLGPGQYEQYF	TGTGCCAGCAGCCCCGATCTGGGTCCCGGACAATACGAGCAGTACTTC
NA	TRBV4-2	TRBD2	15	TRBJ2-2	CASSSGTSDTGELFF	TGTGCCAGCAGCTCCGGGACTAGCGATACCGGGGAGCTGTTTTTT
NA	TRBV27	NA	14	TRBJ2-1	CASSLQGGYNEQFF	TGTGCCAGCAGTTTACAGGGGGGCTACAATGAGCAGTTCTTC
NA	TRBV6-5	TRBD1	16	TRBJ2-2	CASSYPGQGKAGELFF	TGTGCCAGCAGTTACCCGGGACAGGGTAAAGCCGGGGAGCTGTTTTTT
NA	TRBV5-6	TRBD1	18	TRBJ2-6	CASSRGDRGLRGANVLTF	TGTGCCAGCAGCCGTGGGGACAGGGGGCTGCGGGGGGCCAACGTCCTGACTTTC
NA	TRBV6-1	NA	13	TRBJ1-5	CASYERSNQPQHF	TGTGCCAGCTATGAACGGAGCAATCAGCCCCAGCATTTT
NA	TRBV7-2	TRBD1	15	TRBJ2-7	CASSTGTGGPYEQYF	TGTGCCAGCAGCACCGGGACAGGGGGCCCCTACGAGCAGTACTTC
NA	TRBV7-3	TRBD2	16	TRBJ2-1	CASSPTSGSSYNEQFF	TGTGCCAGCAGCCCGACTAGCGGGAGCTCCTACAATGAGCAGTTCTTC
NA	TRBV14	TRBD1	15	TRBJ2-5	CASSVRDRYRETQYF	TGTGCCAGCAGCGTCCGGGACAGATATAGAGAGACCCAGTACTTC
NA	TRBV11-2	NA	14	TRBJ2-3	CASSLAGVEDTQYF	TGTGCCAGCAGCTTAGCTGGGGTGGAGGATACGCAGTATTTT
NA	TRBV6-4	NA	13	TRBJ1-3	CASSEGPGNTIYF	TGTGCCAGCAGTGAAGGGCCTGGAAACACCATATATTTT
once	TRBV7-3	TRBD2	16	TRBJ2-1	CASSSRLANSYNEQFF	TGTGCCAGCAGCTCCCGACTAGCCAACTCCTACAATGAGCAGTTCTTC
NA	TRBV5-1	TRBD2	15	TRBJ2-3	CASSLGASGRDTQYF	TGCGCCAGCAGCTTGGGCGCTAGCGGGAGAGATACGCAGTATTTT
NA	TRBV30	NA	12	TRBJ2-7	CAWSVRGNEQYF	TGTGCCTGGAGTGTACGGGGGAACGAGCAGTACTTC
NA	TRBV6-1	TRBD1	14	TRBJ1-2	CASTQTGLGYGYTF	TGTGCCAGCACCCAGACAGGGTTGGGCTATGGCTACACCTTC
NA	TRBV19	TRBD1	13	TRBJ1-2	CASSLQGADGYTF	TGTGCCAGTAGCCTACAGGGGGCTGATGGCTACACCTTC
NA	TRBV10-3	NA	13	TRBJ2-3	CAIKAGLTDTQYF	TGTGCCATCAAGGCGGGACTTACAGATACGCAGTATTTT
NA	TRBV19	NA	16	TRBJ2-1	CASSIIAVSSYNEQFF	TGTGCCAGTAGTATTATTGCGGTAAGCTCCTACAATGAGCAGTTCTTC
NA	TRBV25-1	TRBD1	14	TRBJ2-7	CASRGQGARYEQYF	TGTGCCAGCAGGGGACAGGGGGCGCGGTACGAGCAGTACTTC
NA	TRBV6-6	NA	15	TRBJ1-1	CASSYPFGRKTEAFF	TGTGCCAGCAGTTACCCATTTGGACGTAAAACTGAAGCTTTCTTT
NA	TRBV7-6	TRBD1	14	TRBJ2-7	CASSLATGISEQYF	TGTGCCAGCAGCTTAGCGACAGGGATATCCGAGCAGTACTTC
once	TRBV28	TRBD2	14	TRBJ2-7	CASSLSQSGGEQYF	TGTGCCAGCAGTTTATCCCAGAGCGGGGGTGAGCAGTACTTC
NA	TRBV5-1	TRBD2	15	TRBJ2-1	CASSPGGFSYNEQFF	TGCGCCAGCAGCCCGGGAGGATTCTCCTACAATGAGCAGTTCTTC
NA	TRBV6-4	TRBD2	15	TRBJ2-3	CASRQERGSTDTQYF	TGTGCCAGCAGGCAAGAGCGGGGTAGCACAGATACGCAGTATTTT
once	TRBV7-6	NA	14	TRBJ2-5	CASSASGVGETQYF	TGTGCCAGCAGCGCCTCCGGGGTTGGGGAGACCCAGTACTTC
once	TRBV6-5	TRBD1	15	TRBJ2-2	CASSRDRGSTGELFF	TGTGCCAGCAGCAGGGACAGGGGCAGTACCGGGGAGCTGTTTTTT
NA	TRBV9	TRBD1	15	TRBJ1-3	CASSDGQGSGNTIYF	TGTGCCAGCAGCGACGGACAGGGCTCTGGAAACACCATATATTTT
few	TRBV4-3	NA	15	TRBJ2-7	CASSQDWRGGYEQYF	TGCGCCAGCAGCCAAGATTGGCGAGGGGGCTACGAGCAGTACTTC
NA	TRBV15	NA	12	TRBJ1-5	CATSRGYQPQHF	TGTGCCACCAGCCGGGGGTATCAGCCCCAGCATTTT
NA	TRBV30	NA	13	TRBJ1-2	CAWSLGVDYGYTF	TGTGCCTGGAGTCTCGGAGTGGACTATGGCTACACCTTC
NA	TRBV14	NA	16	TRBJ1-3	CASSQASTGIGNTIYF	TGTGCCAGCAGCCAAGCGTCCACAGGGATTGGAAACACCATATATTTT
NA	TRBV19	NA	15	TRBJ2-2	CASTYRTVNTGELFF	TGTGCCAGTACCTACCGTACGGTGAACACCGGGGAGCTGTTTTTT
NA	TRBV7-8	TRBD1	15	TRBJ2-1	CASSTGQGLRNEQFF	TGTGCCAGCAGCACGGGACAGGGGTTAAGAAATGAGCAGTTCTTC
NA	TRBV27	NA	16	TRBJ1-5	CASSRSGAGDSQPQHF	TGTGCCAGCAGCCGATCGGGGGCCGGGGATAGTCAGCCCCAGCATTTT
NA	TRBV9	NA	15	TRBJ2-7	CASSEGPASSYEQYF	TGTGCCAGCAGTGAGGGGCCCGCGAGCTCCTACGAGCAGTACTTC
NA	TRBV18	NA	14	TRBJ2-5	CATSPSSGEETQYF	TGTGCCACCTCCCCTAGTTCGGGCGAAGAGACCCAGTACTTC
NA	TRBV6-5	NA	12	TRBJ2-7	CASRTTGPEQYF	TGTGCCAGCAGGACTACAGGGCCCGAGCAGTACTTC